This T cell receptor (beta chain) was captured by sequencing in a study of blood T cell repertoires in COVID-19. Study details: Sites across the United States, Italy and Spain contributed samples from acute and convalescent COVID-19. The analysed material was cDNA or gDNA that came from T cells, B-cell-depleted T cells, or PBMCs.

Per the study methods: By means of reference gene primer amplification, nucleated cell counts were estimated. TCRdb keeps only in-frame clones here, not all; method: immunoSEQ multiplex PCR. Clone size and the V and J calls come from that table; the DNA yielded D and trimming. The sample has 170,000 or so clones, around 84% seen once; the top ten hold 5.5% to 8%. The CDR3 has 15 amino acids. V was cut by 8 bases and J by 2 bases, with 16 bases left in between. CDR1 and CDR2 from the germline V gene are MNHEY and SVGAGI. This clonotype was obtained from a middle-aged man with active or convalescent COVID-19. Sequenced material: peripheral blood. The chain links TRBV6-5 to TRBJ1-3; tentatively, D is TRBD1 (5 bases). The CDR3 region has the DNA TGTGCCAGCCTCCACGGGGGGTGGGCTGGAAACACCATATATTTT. It yields the protein CASLHGGWAGNTIYF.